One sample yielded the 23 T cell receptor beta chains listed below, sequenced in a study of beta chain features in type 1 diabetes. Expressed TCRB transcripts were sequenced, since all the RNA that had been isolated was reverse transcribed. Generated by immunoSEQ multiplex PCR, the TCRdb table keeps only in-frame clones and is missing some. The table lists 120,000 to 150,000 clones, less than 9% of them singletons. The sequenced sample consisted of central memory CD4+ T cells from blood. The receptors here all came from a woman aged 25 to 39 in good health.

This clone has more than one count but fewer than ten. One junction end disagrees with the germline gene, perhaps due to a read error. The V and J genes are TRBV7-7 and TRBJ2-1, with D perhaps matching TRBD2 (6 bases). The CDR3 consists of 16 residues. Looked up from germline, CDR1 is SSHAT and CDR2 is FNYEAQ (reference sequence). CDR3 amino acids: CASSLDAGGIYNEQFF. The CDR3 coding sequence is TGTGCTAGCAGCTTAGACGCCGGCGGGATCTACAATGAGCAGTTCTTC.

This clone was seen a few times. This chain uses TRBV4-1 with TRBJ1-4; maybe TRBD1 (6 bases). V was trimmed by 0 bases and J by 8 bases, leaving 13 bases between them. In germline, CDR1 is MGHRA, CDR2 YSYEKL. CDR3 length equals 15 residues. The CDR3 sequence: CASSQEMGAGEKLFF. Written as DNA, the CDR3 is TGCGCCAGCAGCCAAGAGATGGGGGCCGGGGAAAAACTGTTTTTT.

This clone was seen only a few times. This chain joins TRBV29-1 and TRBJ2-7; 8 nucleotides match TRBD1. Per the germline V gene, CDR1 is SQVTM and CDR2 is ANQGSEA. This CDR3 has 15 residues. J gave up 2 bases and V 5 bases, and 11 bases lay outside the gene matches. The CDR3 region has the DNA TGCAGCGTTACCCAGGACAGGGTCAACCCCTACGAGCAGTACTTC. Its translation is CSVTQDRVNPYEQYF.

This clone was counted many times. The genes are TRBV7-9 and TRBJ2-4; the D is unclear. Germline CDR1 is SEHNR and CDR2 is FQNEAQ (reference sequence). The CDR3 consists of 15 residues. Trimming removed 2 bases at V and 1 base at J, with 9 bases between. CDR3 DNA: TGTGCCAGCAGCTTAAACGGTGCGGCCAAAAACATTCAGTACTTC. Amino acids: CASSLNGAAKNIQYF.

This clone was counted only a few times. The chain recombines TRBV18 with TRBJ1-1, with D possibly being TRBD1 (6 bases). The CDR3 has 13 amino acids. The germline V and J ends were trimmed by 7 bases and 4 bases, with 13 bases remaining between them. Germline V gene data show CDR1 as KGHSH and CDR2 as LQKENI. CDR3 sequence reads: CASCRGPGTEAFF. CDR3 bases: TGTGCCAGCTGCAGGGGCCCGGGCACTGAAGCTTTCTTT.

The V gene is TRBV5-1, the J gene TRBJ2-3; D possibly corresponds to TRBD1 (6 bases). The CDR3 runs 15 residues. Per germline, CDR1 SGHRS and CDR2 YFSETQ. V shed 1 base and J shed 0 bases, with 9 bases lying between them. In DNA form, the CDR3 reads TGCGCCAGCAGCTTGACGCAGGGGAGCACAGATACGCAGTATTTT. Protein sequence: CASSLTQGSTDTQYF.

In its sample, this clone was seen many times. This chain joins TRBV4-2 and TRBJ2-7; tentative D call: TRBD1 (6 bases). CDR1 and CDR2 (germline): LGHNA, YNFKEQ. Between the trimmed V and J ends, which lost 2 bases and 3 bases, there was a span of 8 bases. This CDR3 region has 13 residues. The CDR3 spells CASSQTQGYEQYF. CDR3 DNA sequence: TGTGCCAGCAGCCAAACACAGGGCTACGAGCAGTACTTC.

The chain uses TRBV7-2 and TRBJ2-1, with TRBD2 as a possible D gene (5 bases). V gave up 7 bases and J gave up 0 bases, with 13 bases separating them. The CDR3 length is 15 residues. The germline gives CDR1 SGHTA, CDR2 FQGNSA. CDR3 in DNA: TGTGCCAGCATCCCAGCGGTTAGCTCCTACAATGAGCAGTTCTTC. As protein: CASIPAVSSYNEQFF.

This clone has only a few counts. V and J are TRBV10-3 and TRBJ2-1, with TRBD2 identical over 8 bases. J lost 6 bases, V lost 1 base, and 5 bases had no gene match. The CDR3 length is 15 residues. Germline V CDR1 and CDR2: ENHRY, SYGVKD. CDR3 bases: TGTGCCATCAGTGAGTTGGCCGGGACTAGCAATGAGCAGTTCTTC. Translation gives CAISELAGTSNEQFF.

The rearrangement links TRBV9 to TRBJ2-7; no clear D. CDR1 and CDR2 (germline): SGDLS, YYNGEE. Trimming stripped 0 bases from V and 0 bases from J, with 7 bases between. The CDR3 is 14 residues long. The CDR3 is CASSVDLSSYEQYF. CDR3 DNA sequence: TGTGCCAGCAGCGTAGATCTGAGCTCCTACGAGCAGTACTTC.

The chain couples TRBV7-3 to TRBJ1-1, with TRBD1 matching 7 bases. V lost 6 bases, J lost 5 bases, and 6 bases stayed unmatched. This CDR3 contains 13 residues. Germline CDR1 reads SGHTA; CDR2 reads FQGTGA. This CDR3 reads CASRLTGATEAFF. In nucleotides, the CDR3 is TGTGCCAGCAGGCTTACAGGGGCGACTGAAGCTTTCTTT.

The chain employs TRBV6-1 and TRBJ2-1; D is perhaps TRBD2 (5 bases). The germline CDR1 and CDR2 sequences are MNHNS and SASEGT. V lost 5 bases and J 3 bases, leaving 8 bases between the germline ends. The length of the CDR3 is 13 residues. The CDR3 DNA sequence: TGTGCCAGCAGTCTCCGGGGCTACAATGAGCAGTTCTTC. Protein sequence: CASSLRGYNEQFF.

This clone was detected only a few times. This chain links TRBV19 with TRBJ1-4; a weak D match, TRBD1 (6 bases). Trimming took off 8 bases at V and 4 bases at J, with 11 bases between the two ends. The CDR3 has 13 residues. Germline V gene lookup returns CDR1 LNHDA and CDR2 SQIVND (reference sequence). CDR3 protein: CASSDRSNEKLFF. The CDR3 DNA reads TGTGCCAGTTCCGACAGGAGTAATGAAAAACTGTTTTTT.

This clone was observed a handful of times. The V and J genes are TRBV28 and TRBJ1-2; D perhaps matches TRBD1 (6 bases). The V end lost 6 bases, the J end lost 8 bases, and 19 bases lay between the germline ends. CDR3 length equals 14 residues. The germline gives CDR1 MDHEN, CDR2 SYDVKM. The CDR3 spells CASRRDRFSGGYTF. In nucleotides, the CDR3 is TGTGCCAGCAGACGCGACAGGTTTTCCGGAGGCTACACCTTC.

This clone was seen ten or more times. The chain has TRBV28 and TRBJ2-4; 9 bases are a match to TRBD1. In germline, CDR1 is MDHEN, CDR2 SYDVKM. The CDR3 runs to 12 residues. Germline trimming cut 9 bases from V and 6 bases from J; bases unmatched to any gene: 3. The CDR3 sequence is CASRQGGNIQYF. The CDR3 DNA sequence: TGTGCCAGTAGACAGGGGGGAAACATTCAGTACTTC.

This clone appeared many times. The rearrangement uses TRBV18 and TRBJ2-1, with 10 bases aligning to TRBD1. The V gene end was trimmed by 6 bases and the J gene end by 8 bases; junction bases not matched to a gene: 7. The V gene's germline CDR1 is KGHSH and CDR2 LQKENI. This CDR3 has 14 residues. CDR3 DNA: TGTGCCAGCTCTGTTGGGACAGGGGCTCATGAGCAGTTCTTC. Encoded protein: CASSVGTGAHEQFF.

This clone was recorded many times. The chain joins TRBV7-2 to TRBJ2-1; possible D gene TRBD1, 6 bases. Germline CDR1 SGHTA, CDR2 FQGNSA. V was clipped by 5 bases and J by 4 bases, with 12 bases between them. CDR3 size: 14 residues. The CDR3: CASSPHGQYNEQFF. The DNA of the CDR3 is TGTGCCAGCAGCCCGCATGGACAGTACAATGAGCAGTTCTTC.

The CDR3 coding sequence is TGTGCCAGCAGTGAATATAGCGGGACGGCCGGGGAGCTGTTTTTT. Amino acids: CASSEYSGTAGELFF. V usage is TRBV25-1 and J usage is TRBJ2-2; TRBD2 matches 8 bases. Unmatched junction bases numbered 3, after V lost 0 bases and J lost 6 bases. Germline V CDR1 and CDR2: MGHDK, SYGVNS. This CDR3 comprises 15 residues.

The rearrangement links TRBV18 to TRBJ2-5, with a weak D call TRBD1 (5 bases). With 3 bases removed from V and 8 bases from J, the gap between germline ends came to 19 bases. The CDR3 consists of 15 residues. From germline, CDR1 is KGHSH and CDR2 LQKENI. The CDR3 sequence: CASSPQDNSKNTQYF. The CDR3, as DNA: TGTGCCAGCTCACCCCAGGACAACTCCAAGAATACCCAGTACTTC.

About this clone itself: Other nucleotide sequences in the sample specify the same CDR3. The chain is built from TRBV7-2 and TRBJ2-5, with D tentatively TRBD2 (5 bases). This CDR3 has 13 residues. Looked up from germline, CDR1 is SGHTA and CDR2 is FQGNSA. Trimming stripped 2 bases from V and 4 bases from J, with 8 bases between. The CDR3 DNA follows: TGTGCCAGCAGCTTACGAGGGAGAGAGACCCAGTACTTC. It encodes CASSLRGRETQYF.

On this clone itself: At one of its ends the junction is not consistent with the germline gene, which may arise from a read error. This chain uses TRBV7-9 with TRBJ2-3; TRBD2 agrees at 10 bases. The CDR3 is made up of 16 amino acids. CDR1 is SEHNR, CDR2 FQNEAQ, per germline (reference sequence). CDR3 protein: CASSQESSGRSDTQYF. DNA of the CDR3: TGCGCCAGCAGCCAAGAGTCTAGCGGGAGATCAGATACGCAGTATTTT.

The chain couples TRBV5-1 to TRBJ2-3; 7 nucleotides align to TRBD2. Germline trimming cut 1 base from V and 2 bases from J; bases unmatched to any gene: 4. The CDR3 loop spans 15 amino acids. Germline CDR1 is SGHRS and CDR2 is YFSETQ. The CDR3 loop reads CASSLQRGSTDTQYF. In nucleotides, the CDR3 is TGCGCCAGCAGCTTGCAGCGGGGCTCCACAGATACGCAGTATTTT.

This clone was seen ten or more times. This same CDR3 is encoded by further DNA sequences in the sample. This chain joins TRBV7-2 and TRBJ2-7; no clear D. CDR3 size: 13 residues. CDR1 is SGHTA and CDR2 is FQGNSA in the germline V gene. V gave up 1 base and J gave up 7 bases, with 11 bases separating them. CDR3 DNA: TGTGCCAGCAGCTTAGTTTCCCGAGGAGAGCAGTACTTC. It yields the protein CASSLVSRGEQYF.